Following are 23 T cell receptor beta chains from one sample sequenced in a study of cytomegalovirus exposure and HLA in healthy donors. Primers: 60 Vbeta forward and 13 Jbeta reverse. Using immunoSEQ multiplex PCR, the repertoire was profiled, and TCRdb retains in-frame clones only, with some absent. The sample carries around 150,000 clones, 65% to 85% recorded once. Input material: PBMCs. The origin of the receptors is a woman under 30 in good health and CMV-seronegative.

This chain joins TRBV27 and TRBJ2-3, with a tentative D call TRBD2 (6 bases). The V gene's germline CDR1 is MNHEY and CDR2 SMNVEV (reference sequence). There are 14 residues in the CDR3. The V gene lost 6 bases and the J gene lost 0 bases, with 10 bases spanning the gap. The CDR3 is CASSGSLSTDTQYF. Written as DNA, the CDR3 is TGTGCCAGCAGCGGGAGTCTTAGCACAGATACGCAGTATTTT.

Only a few counts were recorded for this clone. J is TRBJ1-1 and V is TRBV6-5; D not resolved. Germline assignment: CDR1 MNHEY and CDR2 SVGAGI. The CDR3 sequence is 15 residues long. Trimming shortened V by 5 bases and J by 0 bases, and 13 bases separated the two germline ends. The CDR3 DNA sequence: TGTGCCAGCAGTAACAAAGGACTCCTGAACACTGAAGCTTTCTTT. Translation gives CASSNKGLLNTEAFF.

This chain uses TRBV28 with TRBJ1-1, with TRBD1 identical over 12 bases. J lost 1 base, V lost 6 bases, and 6 bases had no gene match. Germline V gives CDR1 MDHEN, CDR2 SYDVKM. The CDR3 contains 16 residues. CDR3 nucleotide sequence: TGTGCCAGCAGGGGGACAGGGGGCTTGTGGAACACTGAAGCTTTCTTT. Translating gives CASRGTGGLWNTEAFF. Using reference TRBV28 and TRBJ1-1 for the parts outside the CDR3, the full variable domain is DVKVTQSSRYLVKRTGEKVFLECVQDMDHENMFWYRQDPGLGLRLIYFSYDVKMKEKGDIPEGYSVSREKKERFSLILESASTNQTSMYLCASRGTGGLWNTEAFFGQGTRLTVV.

The chain links TRBV7-9 to TRBJ1-2, with D possibly matching TRBD1 (5 bases). From germline, CDR1 is SEHNR and CDR2 FQNEAQ (reference sequence). The CDR3 contains 13 residues. V dropped 5 bases and J dropped 5 bases, with 12 bases sitting between them. The CDR3 sequence is CASSPRASYGYTF. The CDR3 DNA reads as TGTGCCAGCAGCCCCAGGGCTTCTTATGGCTACACCTTC.

The V call is TRBV28, the J call TRBJ2-5; 9 bases match TRBD1. The V gene's germline CDR1 is MDHEN and CDR2 SYDVKM. V dropped 7 bases and J dropped 5; count of bases not matched to a gene: 14. The CDR3 contains 16 residues. CDR3 DNA sequence: TGTGCCAGCACCCTACTACGGACAGGGGTCGGGGAGACCCAGTACTTC. Protein: CASTLLRTGVGETQYF.

The V and J genes are TRBV2 and TRBJ2-7; 11 bases line up with TRBD2. This CDR3 comprises 16 residues. After removal of 4 bases from V and 0 bases from J, the junction contained 5 bases not matched to a gene. CDR1 and CDR2 from the germline V gene are SNHLY and FYNNEI. The CDR3 here is CASSGSGLAGSYEQYF. The CDR3 coding sequence is TGTGCCAGCAGTGGAAGTGGACTAGCGGGCTCCTACGAGCAGTACTTC. The full variable domain, rest sourced from reference TRBV2 and TRBJ2-7, is EPEVTQTPSHQVTQMGQEVILRCVPISNHLYFYWYRQILGQKVEFLVSFYNNEISEKSEIFDDQFSVERPDGSNFTLKIRSTKLEDSAMYFCASSGSGLAGSYEQYFGPGTRLTVT.

V gene TRBV19 combines with J gene TRBJ2-2, with 7 bases aligning to TRBD1. The J segment lost 0 bases and the V segment lost 5 bases, leaving 6 bases of the junction unmatched. The CDR3 runs 16 residues. Germline V gene sequence: CDR1 LNHDA, CDR2 SQIVND (reference sequence). DNA for the CDR3: TGTGCCAGTAGTTCGATAGGGACAGCGAACACCGGGGAGCTGTTTTTT. Amino acids: CASSSIGTANTGELFF.

The V gene is TRBV10-2, the J gene TRBJ1-4; possibly TRBD1 for D (6 bases). Germline assignment: CDR1 WSHSY and CDR2 SAAADI. V dropped 7 bases and J dropped 5 bases, with 14 bases sitting between them. The CDR3 consists of 14 residues. The CDR3 loop reads CASKGRGANEKLFF. CDR3 DNA sequence: TGCGCCAGCAAAGGGAGGGGGGCCAATGAAAAACTGTTTTTT.

This clone was detected only a few times. The chain links TRBV27 to TRBJ1-4; 11 bases align to TRBD1. The length of the CDR3 is 15 residues. Trimming cost V 2 bases and J 8 bases; bases outside gene matches: 4. CDR1 MNHEY and CDR2 SMNVEV come from the germline V gene (reference sequence). The CDR3 nucleotides are TGTGCCAGCAGTTTACTGGACAGGGGGCTCGAAAAACTGTTTTTT. This codes for CASSLLDRGLEKLFF.

Note on this clone: This specimen includes other DNA sequences encoding the same CDR3. J is TRBJ1-2 and V is TRBV6-5; the match to TRBD1 covers 8 bases. Germline V gene sequence: CDR1 MNHEY, CDR2 SVGAGI. The length of the CDR3 is 13 residues. The V segment lost 3 bases and the J segment 8 bases; nucleotides outside the gene matches: 5. DNA of the CDR3: TGTGCCAGCAGTTATTCAGGGGGCGGAGGCTACACCTTC. Translating gives CASSYSGGGGYTF.

This chain uses TRBV6-6 with TRBJ2-1, with 9 bases fitting TRBD2. Germline CDR1 reads MNHNY; CDR2 reads SVGAGI (reference sequence). This CDR3 is built from 16 residues. Trimming cost V 6 bases and J 5 bases; bases outside gene matches: 11. For the CDR3, the DNA is TGTGCCAGCAGACTCTATAGCGGGGGCCAAAACAATGAGCAGTTCTTC. It specifies CASRLYSGGQNNEQFF.

The CDR3 DNA reads as TGCGCCAGCAGCCCCTGGACAGGGGCCCCGAACACCGGGGAGCTGTTTTTT. Protein sequence: CASSPWTGAPNTGELFF. The chain recombines TRBV5-1 with TRBJ2-2, with 9 bases identical to TRBD1. Germline trimming cut 4 bases from V and 0 bases from J; bases unmatched to any gene: 7. Per germline, CDR1 SGHRS and CDR2 YFSETQ. This CDR3 is built from 17 residues.

The rearrangement uses TRBV18 and TRBJ2-3; perhaps TRBD2 as D (5 bases). CDR1 is KGHSH and CDR2 is LQKENI in the germline V gene. The length of the CDR3 is 14 residues. V was cut by 3 bases and J by 0 bases, with 7 bases left in between. DNA of the CDR3: TGTGCCAGCTCACCTGGAGGTAGCACAGATACGCAGTATTTT. Amino acid sequence: CASSPGGSTDTQYF.

The gene calls are TRBV5-1 and TRBJ1-6, with TRBD1 matching 9 bases. V lost 3 bases, J lost 9 bases, and 13 bases stayed unmatched. The germline V gene has CDR1 SGHRS and CDR2 YFSETQ. This CDR3 comprises 17 residues. This chain's CDR3 is CASSSGPGTGLSSPLHF. DNA of the CDR3: TGCGCCAGCAGCTCGGGTCCGGGGACAGGGTTAAGTTCACCCCTCCACTTT.

The chain uses TRBV13 and TRBJ2-3, with 9 bases lining up with TRBD2. This CDR3 has 17 residues. The V and J ends lost 2 bases and 0 bases, in that order; junction bases with no gene match: 6. Germline values: CDR1 PRHDT, CDR2 FYEKMQ (reference sequence). CDR3 sequence reads: CASSLFAGGLSTDTQYF. DNA for the CDR3: TGTGCCAGCAGCTTATTTGCGGGGGGGTTAAGCACAGATACGCAGTATTTT. The complete variable domain, with remaining parts taken from reference TRBV13 and TRBJ2-3, reads AAGVIQSPRHLIKEKRETATLKCYPIPRHDTVYWYQQGPGQDPQFLISFYEKMQSDKGSIPDRFSAQQFSDYHSELNMSSLELGDSALYFCASSLFAGGLSTDTQYFGPGTRLTVL.

The sample holds one count of this clone. V usage is TRBV7-9 and J usage is TRBJ1-1; perhaps TRBD1 as D (5 bases). CDR3 length: 13 residues. Germline lookup yields CDR1 SEHNR and CDR2 FQNEAQ (reference sequence). V lost 4 bases and J 13 bases, leaving 19 bases between the germline ends. The CDR3 loop reads CASSSGPGDGVFF. Here the CDR3 DNA reads TGTGCCAGCAGCTCAGGGCCTGGTGATGGAGTTTTCTTT.

Turning to this clone: One end of the junction varies from germline; a read error may be responsible. The chain joins TRBV7-9 to TRBJ1-3; TRBD1 matches 8 bases. The CDR3 has 17 residues. Germline V CDR1 and CDR2: SEHNR, FQNEAQ (reference sequence). The CDR3 DNA sequence: TGTTCCAGCACCCTCGGGGACAGGAAATACTCTGGAAACACCATATATTTT. This gives the protein CSSTLGDRKYSGNTIYF.

The chain carries TRBV9 and TRBJ1-2; TRBD1 is a possible D gene (6 bases). Germline CDR1 and CDR2: SGDLS and YYNGEE. The CDR3 covers 14 residues. Deletions cut 4 bases from V and 4 bases from J, with 14 bases between. CDR3 coding DNA: TGTGCCAGCAGCCACGAGGGACATATCTATGGCTACACCTTC. Translating gives CASSHEGHIYGYTF.

This clone appeared once. This chain connects TRBV27 to TRBJ1-4, with D perhaps TRBD1 (6 bases). From germline, CDR1 is MNHEY and CDR2 SMNVEV (reference sequence). Trimming shortened V by 5 bases and J by 6 bases, and 19 bases separated the two germline ends. This CDR3 has 16 amino acids. This CDR3 is CASSNLGGGADEKLFF. The DNA for the CDR3 is TGTGCCAGCAGTAACCTCGGGGGGGGCGCCGATGAAAAACTGTTTTTT.

The chain uses TRBV7-3 and TRBJ2-1; a weak D match, TRBD1 (5 bases). Between the trimmed V and J ends, which lost 5 bases and 0 bases, there was a span of 11 bases. Looked up from germline, CDR1 is SGHTA and CDR2 is FQGTGA. The CDR3 length is 15 residues. CDR3 DNA sequence: TGTGCCAGCAGCCAGGGCCCCCCCTCCTACAATGAGCAGTTCTTC. Translated: CASSQGPPSYNEQFF. The whole variable domain, filled in from reference TRBV7-3 and TRBJ2-1, reads GAGVSQTPSNKVTEKGKYVELRCDPISGHTALYWYRQSLGQGPEFLIYFQGTGAADDSGLPNDRFFAVRPEGSVSTLKIQRTERGDSAVYLCASSQGPPSYNEQFFGPGTRLTVL.

The J gene is TRBJ2-1, the V gene TRBV5-6; weak D call: TRBD2 (5 bases). CDR1 is SGHDT, CDR2 YYEEEE, per germline. There are 12 residues in the CDR3. V lost 4 bases, J lost 6 bases, and 8 bases lay in between. For the CDR3, the DNA is TGTGCCAGCAGCCGGACTGGCAATGAGCAGTTCTTC. This codes for CASSRTGNEQFF. The whole variable domain, remainder taken from reference TRBV5-6 and TRBJ2-1, is DAGVTQSPTHLIKTRGQQVTLRCSPKSGHDTVSWYQQALGQGPQFIFQYYEEEERQRGNFPDRFSGHQFPNYSSELNVNALLLGDSALYLCASSRTGNEQFFGPGTRLTVL.

The rearrangement links TRBV18 to TRBJ2-3; TRBD2 matches 14 bases. The germline gives CDR1 KGHSH, CDR2 LQKENI. With V trimmed by 0 bases and J by 2 bases, 7 bases remained unmatched. This CDR3 contains 19 residues. This CDR3 is CASSPPGGLAGVPTDTQYF. The CDR3 coding sequence is TGTGCCAGCTCACCACCTGGGGGACTAGCGGGGGTCCCCACAGATACGCAGTATTTT.

This clone was counted between two and nine times. The gene calls are TRBV2 and TRBJ1-5, with TRBD1 matching over 10 bases. V lost 6 bases to trimming and J lost 4 bases; unmatched junction nucleotides: 3. The length of the CDR3 is 14 residues. Germline V gene data show CDR1 as SNHLY and CDR2 as FYNNEI. DNA of the CDR3: TGTGCCAGCAGGCGGGGACAGGGGAATCAGCCCCAGCATTTT. As protein: CASRRGQGNQPQHF.